This T cell receptor (beta chain) emerged from a study of patients and donors after allogeneic stem cell transplantation. The CDR3 runs to 17 residues. After removal of 5 bases from V and 3 bases from J, the junction contained 11 bases not matched to a gene. Using its own MiXCR run on the RT-PCR reads, TCRdb lists one record per CDR3 protein. This table has about 960,000 distinct CDR3 sequences, 18% appearing once. Sequencing input: blood, either unsorted or a sorted T cell fraction (not recorded which). The chain combines TRBV12-3 or TRBV12-4 with TRBJ2-3, with 10 bases matching TRBD1. The source of this sequence is a human donor who was either an allogeneic HSCT recipient or a stem cell or donor lymphocyte infusion donor (not recorded which). It is not recorded whose cells these are; they may come from a transplant donor. Here the CDR3 reads CASSPNNGTGVTDTQYF. The DNA of the CDR3 is TGTGCCAGCAGTCCGAATAACGGGACAGGGGTAACAGATACGCAGTATTTT.